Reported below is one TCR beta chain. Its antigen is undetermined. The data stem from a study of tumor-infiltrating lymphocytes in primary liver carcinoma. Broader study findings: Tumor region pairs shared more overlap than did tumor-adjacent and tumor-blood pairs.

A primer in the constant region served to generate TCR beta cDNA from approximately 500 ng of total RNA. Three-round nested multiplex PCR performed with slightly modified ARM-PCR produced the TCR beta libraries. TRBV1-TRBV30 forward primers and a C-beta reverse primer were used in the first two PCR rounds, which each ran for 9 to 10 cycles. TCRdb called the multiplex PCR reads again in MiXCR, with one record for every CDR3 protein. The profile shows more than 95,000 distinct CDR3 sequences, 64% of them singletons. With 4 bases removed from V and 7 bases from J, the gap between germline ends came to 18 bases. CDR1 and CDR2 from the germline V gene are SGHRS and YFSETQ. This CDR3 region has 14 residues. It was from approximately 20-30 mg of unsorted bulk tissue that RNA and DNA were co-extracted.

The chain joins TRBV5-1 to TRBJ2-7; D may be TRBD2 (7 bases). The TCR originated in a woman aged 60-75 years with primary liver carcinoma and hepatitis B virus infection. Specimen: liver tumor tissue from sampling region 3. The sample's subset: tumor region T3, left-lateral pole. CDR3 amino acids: CASSHGGPSCEQYF. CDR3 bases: TGCGCCAGCAGCCACGGGGGGCCCTCCTGTGAGCAGTACTTC.